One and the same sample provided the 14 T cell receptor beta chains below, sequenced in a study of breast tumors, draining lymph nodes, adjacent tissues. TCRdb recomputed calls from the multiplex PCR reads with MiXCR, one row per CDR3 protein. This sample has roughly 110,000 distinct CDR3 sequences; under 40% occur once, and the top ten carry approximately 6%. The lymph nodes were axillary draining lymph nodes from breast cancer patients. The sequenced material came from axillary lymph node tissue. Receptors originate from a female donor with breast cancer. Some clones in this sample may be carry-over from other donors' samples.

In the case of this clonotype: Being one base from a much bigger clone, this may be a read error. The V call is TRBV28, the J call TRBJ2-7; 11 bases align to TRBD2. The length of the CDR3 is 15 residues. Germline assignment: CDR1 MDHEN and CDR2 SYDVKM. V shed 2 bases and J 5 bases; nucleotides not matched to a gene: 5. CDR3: CASSLGASGRHEQYF. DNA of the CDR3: TGTGCCAGCAGTTTAGGTGCTAGCGGGAGGCACGAGCAGTACTTC.

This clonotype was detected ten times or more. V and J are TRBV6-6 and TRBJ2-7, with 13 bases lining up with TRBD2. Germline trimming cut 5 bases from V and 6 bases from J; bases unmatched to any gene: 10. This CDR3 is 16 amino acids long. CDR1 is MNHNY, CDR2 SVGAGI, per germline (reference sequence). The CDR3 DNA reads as TGTGCCAGCAGTCACGGACTAGCGGGAGACGAGAGCGAGCAGTACTTC. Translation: CASSHGLAGDESEQYF.

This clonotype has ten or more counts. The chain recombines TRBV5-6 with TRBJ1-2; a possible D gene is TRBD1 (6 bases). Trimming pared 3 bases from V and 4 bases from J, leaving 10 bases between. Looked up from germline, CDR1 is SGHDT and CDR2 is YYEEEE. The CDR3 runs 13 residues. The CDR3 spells CASSYNRAYGYTF. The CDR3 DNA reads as TGTGCCAGCAGCTATAACAGGGCCTATGGCTACACCTTC.

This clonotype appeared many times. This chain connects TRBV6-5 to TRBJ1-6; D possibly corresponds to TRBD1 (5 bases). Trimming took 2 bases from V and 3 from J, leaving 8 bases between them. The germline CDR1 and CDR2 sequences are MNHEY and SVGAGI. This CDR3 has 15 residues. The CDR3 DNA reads TGTGCCAGCAGTTACACCGACAGCTATAATTCACCCCTCCACTTT. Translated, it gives CASSYTDSYNSPLHF.

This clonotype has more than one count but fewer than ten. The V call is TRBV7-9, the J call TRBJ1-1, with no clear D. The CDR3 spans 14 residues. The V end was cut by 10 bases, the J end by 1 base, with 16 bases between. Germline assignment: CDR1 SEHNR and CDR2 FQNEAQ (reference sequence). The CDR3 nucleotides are TGTGCCACCTCAACCCCACCTGCGAACACTGAAGCTTTCTTT. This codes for CATSTPPANTEAFF.

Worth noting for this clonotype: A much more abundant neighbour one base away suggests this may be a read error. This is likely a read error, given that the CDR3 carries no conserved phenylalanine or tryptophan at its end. Here the CDR3 reads CASSSPAGQGRQPQHL. The CDR3 region has the DNA TGTGCCAGCAGTTCCCCGGCGGGACAGGGAAGGCAGCCCCAGCATCTT. The V and J genes are TRBV28 and TRBJ1-5, with 9 nucleotides matching TRBD1. V shed 4 bases, J shed 7 bases, and the junction held 11 bases outside the gene matches. The CDR3 runs to 16 residues. Per the germline V gene, CDR1 is MDHEN and CDR2 is SYDVKM.

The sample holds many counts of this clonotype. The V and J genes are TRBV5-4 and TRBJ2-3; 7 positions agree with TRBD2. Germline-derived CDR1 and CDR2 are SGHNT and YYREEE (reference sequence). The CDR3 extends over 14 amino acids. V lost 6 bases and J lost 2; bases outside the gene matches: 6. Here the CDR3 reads CASTSGGLTDTQYF. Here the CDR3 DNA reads TGTGCCAGCACCTCGGGGGGACTCACAGATACGCAGTATTTT.

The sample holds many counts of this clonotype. The CDR3 here is CASSDDRGTQHF. The CDR3 nucleotides are TGTGCCAGCAGTGACGACAGGGGAACGCAGCATTTT. The chain is built from TRBV6-5 and TRBJ1-5; 8 positions match TRBD1. The V and J ends lost 5 bases and 13 bases, in that order; junction bases with no gene match: 7. There are 12 residues in the CDR3. CDR1 is MNHEY, CDR2 SVGAGI, per germline.

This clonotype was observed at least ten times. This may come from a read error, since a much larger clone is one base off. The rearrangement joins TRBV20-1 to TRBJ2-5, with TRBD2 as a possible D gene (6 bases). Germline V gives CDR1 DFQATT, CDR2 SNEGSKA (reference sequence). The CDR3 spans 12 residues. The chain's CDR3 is CSATEVRETPYF. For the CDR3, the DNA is TGCAGTGCCACGGAGGTCCGGGAGACCCCGTACTTC.

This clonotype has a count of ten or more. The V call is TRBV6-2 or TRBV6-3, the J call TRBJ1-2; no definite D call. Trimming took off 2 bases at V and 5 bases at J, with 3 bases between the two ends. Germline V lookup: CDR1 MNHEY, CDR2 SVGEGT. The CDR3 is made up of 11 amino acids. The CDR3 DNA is TGTGCCAGCAGTTACACATATGGCTACACCTTC. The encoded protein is CASSYTYGYTF.

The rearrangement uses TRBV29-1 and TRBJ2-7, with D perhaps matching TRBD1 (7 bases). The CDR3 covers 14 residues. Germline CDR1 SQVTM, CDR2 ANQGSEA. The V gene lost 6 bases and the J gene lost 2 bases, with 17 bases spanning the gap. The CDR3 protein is CSVQGGRGAYEQYF. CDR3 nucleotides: TGCAGCGTGCAAGGGGGCAGGGGGGCCTACGAGCAGTACTTC.

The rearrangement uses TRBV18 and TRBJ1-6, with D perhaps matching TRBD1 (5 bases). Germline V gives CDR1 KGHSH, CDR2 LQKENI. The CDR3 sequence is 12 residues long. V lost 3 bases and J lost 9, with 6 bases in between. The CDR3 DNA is TGTGCCAGCTCACCGGGGGGTTCACCCCTCCACTTT. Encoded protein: CASSPGGSPLHF.

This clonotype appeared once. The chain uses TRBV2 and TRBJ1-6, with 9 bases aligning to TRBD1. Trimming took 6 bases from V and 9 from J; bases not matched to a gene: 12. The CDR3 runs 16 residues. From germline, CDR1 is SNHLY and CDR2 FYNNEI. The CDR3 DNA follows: TGTGCCAGCAGCCTCGCCCGGGACAGGGCTACTTCACCCCTCCACTTT. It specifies CASSLARDRATSPLHF. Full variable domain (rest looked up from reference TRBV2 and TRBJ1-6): EPEVTQTPSHQVTQMGQEVILRCVPISNHLYFYWYRQILGQKVEFLVSFYNNEISEKSEIFDDQFSVERPDGSNFTLKIRSTKLEDSAMYFCASSLARDRATSPLHFGNGTRLTVT.

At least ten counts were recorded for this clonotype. The CDR3 sequence is CAISEGLAGAPKNIQYF. The DNA for the CDR3 is TGTGCCATCAGTGAGGGACTAGCGGGAGCCCCCAAAAACATTCAGTACTTC. The chain recombines TRBV10-3 with TRBJ2-4, with 13 bases aligning to TRBD2. With V trimmed by 2 bases and J by 2 bases, 3 bases remained unmatched. Germline assignment: CDR1 ENHRY and CDR2 SYGVKD. The CDR3 has 17 residues.